This TCR beta chain stems from a study of cytomegalovirus exposure and HLA in healthy donors (dated by TCRdb to about 2017). In the study overall: An earlier analysis of 587 of the donors reported 276 Gb of sequence data and around 100 million unique TCR beta sequences obtained from about 200 million T cells. Roughly 300 gigabases of sequencing data and roughly 90 million unique TCR sequences were included in an early release covering around 650 HLA-typed donors. Among the roughly 400 genotyped donors, under 90% belonged to the genetic ancestry cluster associated with self-reported Caucasian donors. The study aimed to test whether cataloging public T cell receptors could reveal signatures of past pathogen exposure. The study used immunosequencing to profile the T cell repertoires of some 600 subjects and linked those repertoires to cytomegalovirus serostatus. Along with the approximately 700-subject first cohort, a separate validation cohort of 120 different subjects was used. To predict cytomegalovirus infection status, the study combined high-throughput TCR immunosequencing, statistical association of individual TCRs with disease status, and machine learning. In a later analysis, previously published TCR beta repertoires from several hundred donors were re-analyzed and high-resolution HLA genotyping was added so that TCR occurrence patterns could be studied. Rather than drawing on any new phenotypic data, the later analysis identified candidate immune exposures from TCR beta sequences and the way those sequences occurred across donors. In an earlier analysis of roughly 580 of the donors, high-throughput TCR beta sequencing was used to judge whether each TCR beta V gene segment behaved as functional or pseudogenic. Donor age, sex, ethnicity and CMV serostatus were compiled alongside the repertoire data. In a later genetic analysis, genome-wide SNP genotypes for about three fifths of the 666 donors were used, and that subset was treated as a discovery cohort. Every discovery cohort repertoire had been produced on one sequencing platform. HLA typing covered class I and class II loci at four-digit resolution. The number of donors typed differed by locus, with 629-630 for A, B, C, DRB1 and DQB1, 522 for DQA1, 606 for DPA1, and some 450 for DPB1. Four or five DR-DQ haplotypes were handled as single units for association and clustering because linkage in the cohort was strong. Across about 380 genotyped donors of the cohort, an average of approximately 240,000 unique TCR beta nucleotide sequences per donor were sequenced, and roughly a sixth of those sequences were non-productive. Summary of the overall study and its limitations: This cohort had only TCR beta chains sequenced, and the lack of alpha or paired-chain data limited which features could be detected. The authors suggested that the approach could potentially be extended to other disease states and immunological phenotypes. Because the 87-base-pair reads could not distinguish some IMGT-functional V segments, including TRBV6-2 and TRBV6-3, those segments were excluded. The study listed 150 to 200 TCR beta chains as associated with cytomegalovirus. Because counts were too low, approximately 18 rarely observed V segments, including chromosome 9 orphons, were excluded from the earlier analysis of under 650 of the donors. While some public TCRs were present in many individuals, most TCR sequences turned up only very rarely across donors. An earlier analysis of 587 of the donors showed that most TCR beta V segments appeared in productive rearrangements either about 87% or about 30% of the time, which broadly matched IMGT annotations. Cytomegalovirus status was reported to be diagnosed by the classifier with high specificity and sensitivity in both the original and validation cohorts. Several of the top co-occurrence clusters appeared to be linked to parvovirus B19, influenza, CMV and Epstein-Barr virus, according to a later analysis. Immune exposure information for the cohort was limited to CMV serostatus. When HLA alleles, especially DR and DQ, strongly co-occurred, attributing TCR associations to individual alleles was difficult. Compared with equally common non-associated chains, HLA-associated TCR beta chains in a later analysis were more clonally expanded and had lower generation probabilities. Correlated functional status among segregating V segments might reflect linkage disequilibrium, but an unknown experimental factor could not be ruled out. A later analysis associated about 18,000 TCR beta sequences with specific HLA alleles at a false discovery rate of 0.05. A later analysis found that most CMV-associated TCR beta chains appeared HLA-restricted, with HLA associations seemingly driven largely by CMV exposure. Because HLA typing was missing for some donors at each locus, association tests included only the typed subset. A further reported finding was that TCR beta sequences accurately predicted the HLA-A and HLA-B alleles for most subjects in the first cohort. A few of the identified cytomegalovirus-associated TCR beta chains were confirmed in vitro to be specific for cytomegalovirus antigens. Sequencing depth was assumed to be roughly uniform across donors in the presence/absence analyses, though that assumption may not hold. V-gene and J-gene trimming of TCR beta chains was associated with a missense DCLRE1C variant in a later genetic analysis, and the association was replicated in an independent cohort. A group of highly shared sequence variants was considered likely to be a technical artifact of the sequencing pipeline. In a later genetic analysis, fewer N-insertions in productive TCRs were reported among donors in an Asian-associated ancestry cluster than the approximately 670-donor mean. A later analysis found that TCR association rates varied across HLA loci, with DRB1 alleles showing the most associated TCRs and HLA-C alleles the fewest.

Receptors were amplified or captured by the immunoSEQ multiplex PCR assay. A mixture of 60 forward primers for TCR Vbeta segments and 13 reverse primers for TCR Jbeta segments was used in the multiplex PCR. Amplification of the CDR3 region of rearranged TCR beta genes was performed with a multiplex PCR assay on genomic DNA. The Illumina HiSeq System was used to sequence the amplified TCR beta libraries as 87-base-pair reads. Regarding the original processing steps: Across the 670 or so repertoires, a later analysis counted roughly 84 million unique TCR beta chains, around 11 million of which were shared by at least two donors. Raw reads were error-corrected and collapsed into unique sequences with a nearest-neighbor algorithm that merged closely related sequences to remove PCR and sequencing errors. CDR3 sequences were aligned to IMGT reference sequences to assign V, D and J gene segments. Each retained sequence needed at least a six-nucleotide match to both a V gene segment and a J gene segment. Rearrangements were classified as productive when the CDR3 lacked stop codons and remained in frame with V and J, and all other rearrangements were classified as non-productive. CDR3 was defined according to IMGT convention as the region running from the second conserved V-encoded cysteine to the conserved J-encoded phenylalanine. In an earlier analysis of 587 of the donors, sequences lacking an unambiguous match to a single V gene segment were excluded. An earlier analysis of about 590 of the donors classified V segments as functional when productive rearrangements were above 56.7% and as segregating when the standard deviation between donors was above 5%. To diagnose cytomegalovirus status from the catalog of TCR beta chain sequences, a statistical classification framework was built. V and J gene assignment, in a later analysis, came from comparing TCR nucleotide sequences with IMGT/GENE-DB human TR gene sequences. Using the TCRdist pipeline, a later analysis assigned CDR3 sequences along with most-parsimonious VDJ recombination scenarios. In a later analysis, every TCR beta chain was defined by the combination of its CDR3 amino acid sequence and its V-gene family, and reads without a unique V-gene family were dropped. In a later analysis, 550 to 650 highly shared, low-generation-probability nucleotide sequences were removed to address suspected cross-contamination and a sequencing artifact. A later analysis calculated a clonal expansion index for each public chain from normalized within-repertoire ranks of inferred template counts. In a later analysis, generation probabilities were computed with a VDJ recombination model fitted to out-of-frame rearrangements, and the resulting probabilities were checked against IGoR. In a later analysis, TCR-TCR, TCR-HLA and TCR-CMV co-occurrence was scored with hypergeometric tests, and a repertoire-size bias correction was applied to TCR pairs. In a later analysis, false discovery rates were estimated by permuting HLA or CMV assignments 20 times. In a later analysis, co-occurring TCRs were grouped using DBSCAN, with TCRdist sequence similarity added in when clustering inside HLA-allele-positive subsets. Co-occurrence clustering excluded repertoires with fewer than 30,000 or more than 120,000 public chains, plus five with anomalous nucleotide sharing. This is the immuneACCESS table as TCRdb keeps it, with only in-frame sequences that have V and J called. A part of the clones is gone; compared with another copy, unresolved V genes explain less than half, and the rest is unexplained. That table is the source of V, J and clone size, and D and trimming were worked out from the DNA. This sample lists more than 100,000 clones; about 62% were detected once. The top ten constitute more than 6.5% of the sample.

Per the germline V gene, SGHTA is the CDR1 and FQGNSA is the CDR2. The CDR3 measures 14 amino acids from cysteine to phenylalanine. The DNA shown is the 42-base CDR3, in frame from base 1. The V and J ends are trimmed by 3 bases and 9 bases, leaving 15 bases between them. This clone came up a few times. The specificity of this receptor is unknown. No much larger clone is present one base from it, and per-base qualities are unavailable. The cohort comprised 550 to 700 healthy bone marrow donors. At the time of sampling, all cohort members were nominally healthy, though unrecorded immune exposures were likely present. The donor tested CMV seropositive, placing the donor among the 289 seropositive members of the cohort. A peripheral blood sample was provided by each donor, and peripheral blood mononuclear cells were used for TCR beta sequencing. Genomic DNA was extracted from the blood cell samples with the Qiagen DNeasy Blood Extraction Kit.

The sample consisted of PBMCs. The sequence was obtained from a woman in her thirties or forties in good health and CMV-seropositive. The rearranged segments are TRBV7-2 and TRBJ2-1; TRBD1 could be the D gene, as 5 bases match. The CDR3 protein sequence reads: CASSLWGIEIEQFF. The DNA is as follows: TGTGCCAGCAGCTTGTGGGGCATTGAAATTGAGCAGTTCTTC.